Shown below are 11 T cell receptor beta chains from a single sample sequenced in a study of T cell changes during pregnancy in multiple sclerosis. The data were produced by immunoSEQ multiplex PCR, yet TCRdb's version contains in-frame clones alone and is incomplete. The table shows about 28,000 clones, with roughly 91% occurring only once. The specimen was CD4+ T cells from peripheral blood mononuclear cells, collected in the first trimester of pregnancy. The source of these receptors is a female donor in good health, enrolled as a control in a pregnancy study.

This chain joins TRBV5-6 and TRBJ1-2, with D possibly TRBD1 on 5 matching bases. Between the trimmed V and J ends, which lost 0 bases and 3 bases, there was a span of 15 bases. The germline CDR1 and CDR2 sequences are SGHDT and YYEEEE. This CDR3 region has 16 residues. CDR3 sequence (DNA): TGTGCCAGCAGCTTGGAAAGGACAAGGGCGGACTATGGCTACACCTTC. As protein: CASSLERTRADYGYTF.

The chain combines TRBV5-1 with TRBJ1-6, with 7 bases aligning to TRBD1. CDR1 is SGHRS and CDR2 is YFSETQ in the germline V gene. J lost 8 bases, V lost 0 bases, and 5 bases had no gene match. This CDR3 is 15 amino acids long. The CDR3 reads CASSLEGQIYSPLHF. CDR3 DNA sequence: TGCGCCAGCAGCTTGGAGGGACAGATTTATTCACCCCTCCACTTT.

The CDR3 reads CAWSWGRTFRTGKNIQYF. Here the CDR3 DNA reads TGTGCCTGGAGTTGGGGGAGGACCTTTCGGACAGGGAAAAACATTCAGTACTTC. The chain joins TRBV30 to TRBJ2-4, with 8 bases fitting TRBD1. The CDR3 runs to 18 residues. Germline V lookup: CDR1 GTSNPN, CDR2 SVGIG (reference sequence). J lost 4 bases, V lost 2 bases, and 16 bases had no gene match.

The chain employs TRBV28 and TRBJ1-1; 7 nucleotides align to TRBD1. Trimming cost V 6 bases and J 3 bases; bases outside gene matches: 13. Germline lookup yields CDR1 MDHEN and CDR2 SYDVKM. CDR3 length: 16 residues. CDR3 sequence (DNA): TGTGCCAGCAGAACCAAAAAGACAGGGAGTCACACTGAAGCTTTCTTT. The encoded protein is CASRTKKTGSHTEAFF.

The chain joins TRBV7-2 to TRBJ2-7; 8 nucleotides agree with TRBD2. Germline trimming cut 1 base from V and 4 bases from J; bases unmatched to any gene: 3. This CDR3 region has 14 residues. Germline assignment: CDR1 SGHTA and CDR2 FQGNSA. CDR3: CASSLVGGAYEQYF. The CDR3 DNA reads as TGTGCCAGCAGCTTAGTCGGGGGGGCATACGAGCAGTACTTC.

The rearrangement uses TRBV2 and TRBJ2-2, with D perhaps TRBD1 (6 bases). The germline V gene has CDR1 SNHLY and CDR2 FYNNEI. Trimming stripped 5 bases from V and 4 bases from J, with 14 bases between. CDR3 length: 15 amino acids. The CDR3 spells CASSSGQFSTGELFF. Here the CDR3 DNA reads TGTGCCAGCAGTTCCGGACAGTTCAGCACCGGGGAGCTGTTTTTT.

This rearrangement joins TRBV28 to TRBJ2-5, with 11 bases that match TRBD2. The CDR3 loop spans 16 amino acids. Germline V gene data show CDR1 as MDHEN and CDR2 as SYDVKM. The V gene end was trimmed by 6 bases and the J gene end by 4 bases; junction bases not matched to a gene: 10. CDR3 in DNA: TGTGCCAGCAGCCTCACACTAGCGGGAGTTGGAGAGACCCAGTACTTC. Its protein product is CASSLTLAGVGETQYF.

The V gene is TRBV28, the J gene TRBJ1-5; 10 bases match TRBD1. This CDR3 comprises 15 residues. Germline values: CDR1 MDHEN, CDR2 SYDVKM. Trimming removed 2 bases from V and 2 bases from J; junction bases left unmatched: 0. The CDR3 protein is CASSLGTGGNQPQHF. The CDR3 DNA is TGTGCCAGCAGTTTAGGGACAGGGGGCAATCAGCCCCAGCATTTT.

This chain joins TRBV10-2 and TRBJ2-1, with TRBD2 matching over 7 bases. Germline V gives CDR1 WSHSY, CDR2 SAAADI. The CDR3 is 14 residues long. V lost 11 bases to trimming and J lost 2 bases; unmatched junction nucleotides: 9. CDR3 region: CASQAGLAYNEQFF. The CDR3 DNA reads as TGCGCCTCCCAAGCGGGACTTGCCTACAATGAGCAGTTCTTC.

CDR3 in amino acids: CASSSGRGNYGYTF. As DNA, the CDR3 is TGTGCCAGCAGCTCAGGCAGGGGGAACTATGGCTACACCTTC. The chain is built from TRBV7-9 and TRBJ1-2, with 7 bases aligning to TRBD1. CDR1 is SEHNR and CDR2 is FQNEAQ in the germline V gene (reference sequence). With V trimmed by 4 bases and J by 2 bases, 4 bases remained unmatched. The CDR3 loop spans 14 amino acids.

The genes are TRBV19 and TRBJ1-6, with D tentatively TRBD1 (5 bases). The CDR3 runs 14 residues. Germline loops: CDR1 LNHDA, CDR2 SQIVND (reference sequence). V lost 5 bases and J lost 10, with 15 bases in between. CDR3 in amino acids: CASSVGLGGSPLHF. CDR3 in DNA: TGTGCCAGTAGTGTCGGGTTGGGGGGGTCACCCCTCCACTTT.